Each of the 15 T cell receptor beta chains below was sequenced from the same sample in a study of T-cell memory formation after mild COVID-19. One entry per CDR3 protein results from TCRdb running MiXCR on the 5' RACE reads. Among 200,000 to 300,000 distinct CDR3 sequences, roughly a sixth were seen once, and the ten largest hold more than 20%. The sample taken for sequencing was PBMCs or a T cell subset sorted from them (not recorded which). All receptors derive from a man between 18 and 35 years old who had mild COVID-19 (a few samples of this study predate the infection). Cell type and time point are not known.

In its sample, this clonotype was seen a few times. The genes are TRBV6-2 or TRBV6-3 and TRBJ2-3; 8 positions agree with TRBD2. Germline CDR1 MNHEY, CDR2 SVGEGT. This CDR3 has 15 amino acids. The junction had 14 bases not matched to a gene; V was cut back by 11 bases and J by 4 bases. CDR3 coding DNA: TGTGCCGCAGGGAGAGCGGGGGTTGTAGCAGATACGCAGTATTTT. Translating gives CAAGRAGVVADTQYF.

The chain joins TRBV18 to TRBJ1-1; D remains ambiguous. This CDR3 comprises 16 residues. Germline V CDR1 and CDR2: KGHSH, LQKENI. V lost 2 bases and J lost 7, with 20 bases in between. CDR3 nucleotide sequence: TGTGCCAGCTCACCAAGTACATTGTCGGGGTGGGTTGAAGCTTTCTTT. Its translation is CASSPSTLSGWVEAFF.

In this sample, this clonotype turned up a few times. CDR3 coding DNA: TGTGCCAGCAGCCCGGGACAGGGAAGGTATGGCTACACCTTC. Translating it yields CASSPGQGRYGYTF. The chain links TRBV7-9 to TRBJ1-2; 9 bases are a match to TRBD1. V lost 5 bases, J lost 5 bases, and 6 bases stayed unmatched. Germline V gives CDR1 SEHNR, CDR2 FQNEAQ (reference sequence). The CDR3 is 14 amino acids.

This chain connects TRBV6-2 or TRBV6-3 to TRBJ2-2; possible D gene TRBD2, 6 bases. CDR1 MNHEY and CDR2 SVGEGT come from the germline V gene. Trimming removed 6 bases at V and 6 bases at J, with 17 bases between. CDR3 length: 15 amino acids. The CDR3 nucleotides read TGTGCCAGCAGCTCGCGACTAGGCGGTCCCGGGGAGCTGTTTTTT. It specifies CASSSRLGGPGELFF.

This clonotype occurred many times. The chain carries TRBV29-1 and TRBJ2-3; D is uncertain. Germline CDR1 reads SQVTM; CDR2 reads ANQGSEA. V was cut by 5 bases and J by 1 base, with 13 bases left in between. The CDR3 is 14 amino acids. The CDR3 nucleotides are TGCAGCGTTTTGTTGTGGGAAGGCACAGATACGCAGTATTTT. Translating it yields CSVLLWEGTDTQYF.

The chain employs TRBV18 and TRBJ1-3; D is unresolved. The CDR3 sequence is 17 residues long. The germline gives CDR1 KGHSH, CDR2 LQKENI. V was trimmed by 1 base and J by 0 bases, leaving 13 bases between them. As DNA, the CDR3 is TGTGCCAGCTCACCACGGGTAGGCCGCGGCTCTGGAAACACCATATATTTT. Translating it yields CASSPRVGRGSGNTIYF.

This chain joins TRBV10-3 and TRBJ1-1, with a weak D call TRBD1 (5 bases). From germline, CDR1 is ENHRY and CDR2 SYGVKD. CDR3 size: 18 residues. Deletions cut 0 bases from V and 5 bases from J, with 22 bases between. CDR3 in amino acids: CAISESSGWGLFGTEAFF. CDR3 bases: TGTGCCATCAGTGAGTCGAGTGGGTGGGGACTCTTCGGGACTGAAGCTTTCTTT.

This clonotype was counted many times. The chain couples TRBV12-3 or TRBV12-4 to TRBJ1-2, with TRBD1 matching over 8 bases. Losses at the gene ends were 5 bases for V and 10 bases for J; bases not matched to a gene: 3. This CDR3 contains 11 residues. CDR3 DNA: TGTGCCAGCAGTCAGACAGGGGCCTACACCTTC. Residues: CASSQTGAYTF.

This clonotype has at least ten counts. This chain links TRBV5-1 with TRBJ2-7; possibly TRBD1 or TRBD2 for D (6 bases each). CDR3 length equals 14 residues. CDR1 and CDR2 from the germline V gene are SGHRS and YFSETQ. V was trimmed by 1 base and J by 7 bases, leaving 15 bases between them. Written as DNA, the CDR3 is TGCGCCAGCAGCTTGTGGGGGGCATCGAGAGAGCAGTACTTC. This gives the protein CASSLWGASREQYF.

V usage is TRBV7-2 and J usage is TRBJ2-5; TRBD2 might be the D (6 bases). The CDR3 is 15 residues long. Trimming pared 1 base from V and 2 bases from J, leaving 11 bases between. Germline assignment: CDR1 SGHTA and CDR2 FQGNSA. The DNA for the CDR3 is TGTGCCAGCAGCTTAGTTGCGGGGCGACAAGAGACCCAGTACTTC. The encoded protein is CASSLVAGRQETQYF. The whole variable domain, filled in from reference TRBV7-2 and TRBJ2-5, reads GAGVSQSPSNKVTEKGKDVELRCDPISGHTALYWYRQSLGQGLEFLIYFQGNSAPDKSGLPSDRFSAERTGGSVSTLTIQRTQQEDSAVYLCASSLVAGRQETQYFGPGTRLLVL.

Only a few counts were recorded for this clonotype. The V and J genes are TRBV6-2 or TRBV6-3 and TRBJ2-7; perhaps D is TRBD1 or TRBD2 (5 bases each). V shed 6 bases and J shed 4 bases, with 13 bases lying between them. CDR3 length: 13 amino acids. The germline CDR1 and CDR2 sequences are MNHEY and SVGEGT. In nucleotides, the CDR3 is TGTGCCAGCAGCCCCCCCGGGGCTTACGAGCAGTACGTC. This gives the protein CASSPPGAYEQYV.

V gene TRBV20-1 combines with J gene TRBJ2-4; D not certain. Germline V lookup: CDR1 DFQATT, CDR2 SNEGSKA (reference sequence). This CDR3 is built from 13 residues. Trimming removed 3 bases from V and 0 bases from J, with 6 bases in between. The CDR3 DNA sequence: TGCAGTGCTAGCCCAGGAGCCAAAAACATTCAGTACTTC. This sequence encodes CSASPGAKNIQYF.

This CDR3 reads CASSPGYEQYV. In DNA form, the CDR3 reads TGTGCCAGCTCACCAGGCTACGAGCAGTACGTC. The chain recombines TRBV18 with TRBJ2-7; D is unresolved. Germline V gene sequence: CDR1 KGHSH, CDR2 LQKENI. Deletions cut 2 bases from V and 3 bases from J, with 2 bases between. The CDR3 spans 11 residues.

This chain joins TRBV4-3 and TRBJ1-2; maybe TRBD1 (5 bases). V shed 6 bases and J shed 8 bases, with 16 bases lying between them. Germline V gene lookup returns CDR1 LGHNA and CDR2 YSLEER. The CDR3 length is 13 residues. This CDR3 is CASSLGGGTGYTF. Written as DNA, the CDR3 is TGCGCCAGCAGTCTTGGGGGGGGTACCGGCTACACCTTC.

CDR3 in DNA: TGCGCCAGCACCTCCAGCCGCGGGGTCTACAATGAGCAGTTCTTC. It codes for CASTSSRGVYNEQFF. The chain links TRBV4-3 to TRBJ2-1; perhaps TRBD2 as D (6 bases). CDR3 size: 15 residues. V gave up 7 bases and J gave up 3 bases, with 16 bases separating them. CDR1 and CDR2 (germline): LGHNA, YSLEER.